This TCR beta chain was sequenced for a study of blood T cell repertoires in COVID-19. The protocol was immunoSEQ multiplex PCR, while the TCRdb copy is restricted to in-frame clones and leaves out a portion. The table shows tens of thousands of clones, with around four fifths occurring only once. CDR3 length: 17 amino acids. Germline V CDR1 and CDR2: SGHTA, FQGTGA. With 3 bases clipped from V and 5 bases from J, the junction kept 11 bases outside the gene matches. The chain joins TRBV7-3 to TRBJ2-2; TRBD1 matches 8 bases. The clonotype was recovered from a human donor in a cohort sampled during active COVID-19. Sequencing was performed on peripheral blood. CDR3 amino acids: CASSFHSGGAGTGELFF. CDR3 in DNA: TGTGCCAGCAGCTTCCACTCAGGGGGCGCAGGGACCGGGGAGCTGTTTTTT.